Listed below are T cell receptor beta chains from one sample, sequenced in a study of OX40 agonist ivuxolimab in advanced cancers. Clones were read by immunoSEQ multiplex PCR, and TCRdb kept only the in-frame ones, dropping some. The sample holds 95,000 to 100,000 clones, around 90% seen once. This material consisted of CD4+ or CD8+ T cells sorted from blood, taken in a trial of the OX40 agonist ivuxolimab. These receptors were taken from an adult with an advanced solid tumor such as melanoma, head and neck, liver or kidney cancer. Each CDR3 is given with its conserved first and last residue. The D gene is left open where the match is weak. Rows give clone size only sometimes, using once, few, many, or a class for an expanded clone.

D gene,V gene,clone size,J gene,CDR3 DNA,CDR3 protein
-,TRBV20-1,once,TRBJ1-2,TGCAGTGCTAGAGAGAGAGATGGCTACACCTTC,CSARERDGYTF
-,TRBV7-3,once,TRBJ2-7,TGTGCCAGCAGCTTAGACGGCTATAACTACGAGCAGTACTTC,CASSLDGYNYEQYF
TRBD2,TRBV7-9,-,TRBJ2-4,TGTGCCAGCAGCCCTACGGGACTAGCGCCTAAGTGGGACTTC,CASSPTGLAPKWDF
-,TRBV11-2,-,TRBJ2-3,TGTGCCAGCAGCTCCCTCTCACTGACAGATACGCAGTATTTT,CASSSLSLTDTQYF
-,TRBV7-2,-,TRBJ1-1,TGTGCCAGCAGCCCCGGGGAGGGGAACACTGAAGCTTTCTTT,CASSPGEGNTEAFF
-,TRBV10-3,-,TRBJ1-2,TGTGCCATCAGTGAAGAGGGACCCTATGGCTACACCTTC,CAISEEGPYGYTF
-,TRBV19,few,TRBJ1-5,TGTGCCAGTAGTATGTTAGTGCTGGGTAATCAGCCCCAGCATTTT,CASSMLVLGNQPQHF
TRBD1,TRBV19,-,TRBJ1-2,TGTGCCAGTAGTATACAACAGGGGGTGAACTATGGCTACACCTTC,CASSIQQGVNYGYTF
-,TRBV18,-,TRBJ2-3,TGTGCCAGCTCACCACCGATCGGGGATCGGACAGATACGCAGTATTTT,CASSPPIGDRTDTQYF
-,TRBV21-1,once,TRBJ2-5,TGTGCCAGCAACCAAAAGGACTTC,CASNQKDF
-,TRBV30,-,TRBJ1-1,TGTGCCTGGAGTGTACTCGATGGGAACACTGAAGCTTTCTTT,CAWSVLDGNTEAFF
-,TRBV7-2,-,TRBJ2-1,TGTGCCAGCAGCCCCCAACCTAGCTCCTACAATGAGCAGTTCTTC,CASSPQPSSYNEQFF
TRBD1,TRBV4-1,-,TRBJ2-2,TGCGCCAGCAGCCAAGAAGGGGGCCTGGAAACCGGGGAGCTGTTTTTT,CASSQEGGLETGELFF
TRBD1,TRBV29-1,-,TRBJ1-1,TGCAGCGCGGGACAGGGGTTCCCTGAAGCTTTCTTT,CSAGQGFPEAFF
-,TRBV27,-,TRBJ2-3,TGTGCCAGCAGTTGGCGTTCAGGAGCAGATACGCAGTATTTT,CASSWRSGADTQYF
-,TRBV7-3,-,TRBJ1-4,TGTGCCAGCAGCTTAAATCCCCTGGGGGTAGGGGAAAAACTGTTTTTT,CASSLNPLGVGEKLFF
TRBD1,TRBV19,-,TRBJ1-2,TGTGCCAGTAGTATCCGGACAGGGCCCTATGGCTACACCTTC,CASSIRTGPYGYTF
-,TRBV7-8,-,TRBJ2-7,TGTGCCAGCAGCTCCCAACTGCTCGGACAGCCCGAGCAGTACTTC,CASSSQLLGQPEQYF
-,TRBV4-2,-,TRBJ1-2,TGTGCCAGCAGCCAAGATCGATGGGGCGAGGGGCCGCCTCGGCACACCTTC,CASSQDRWGEGPPRHTF
-,TRBV7-2,-,TRBJ2-7,TGTGCCAGCAGCCAAAGGACCCGCCCCCACGAGCAGTACTTC,CASSQRTRPHEQYF
-,TRBV29-1,-,TRBJ2-5,TGCAGCGTTCGCGGTGAAAACCAAGAGACCCAGTACTTC,CSVRGENQETQYF
TRBD2,TRBV29-1,-,TRBJ2-1,TGCAGCGTTGACCTTGGACTAGCGGCTTACAATGAGCAGTTCTTC,CSVDLGLAAYNEQFF
TRBD2,TRBV7-2,few,TRBJ2-1,TGTGCCAGCAGCTCCGGGACTAGAGGGGGGAATGAGCAGTTCTTC,CASSSGTRGGNEQFF
-,TRBV5-1,-,TRBJ2-1,TGCGCCAGCAGCCCCAGGTTAGGGTCCCCTGGGGGTGAGCAGTTCTTC,CASSPRLGSPGGEQFF
TRBD2,TRBV11-2,-,TRBJ2-2,TGTGCCAGCAGCCTTCGGACTAGCGGGAGTAACACCGGGGAGCTGTTTTTT,CASSLRTSGSNTGELFF
-,TRBV18,-,TRBJ2-1,TGTGCCAGCTCACCGGTGTTTATAGGGGACAATGAGCAGTTCTTC,CASSPVFIGDNEQFF
-,TRBV4-3,-,TRBJ1-1,TGCGCCAGCAGCCAAGAGATCCAGGAACGTGAAGCTTTCTTT,CASSQEIQEREAFF
-,TRBV4-3,-,TRBJ2-3,TGCGCCAGCAGCCAAGATCTGCCCCCCTGGGCGGATACGCAGTATTTT,CASSQDLPPWADTQYF
-,TRBV29-1,-,TRBJ1-2,TGCAGCGTTGAAGGGGGGGAGGGGAACTATGGCTACACCTTC,CSVEGGEGNYGYTF
TRBD2,TRBV19,-,TRBJ2-1,TGTGCCAGTAGTCGACGGGAGGCACCTTACAATGAGCAGTTCTTC,CASSRREAPYNEQFF
-,TRBV25-1,-,TRBJ1-4,TGTGCCAGCAGTGGGTGGGGGTCTAACGAAAAACTGTTTTTT,CASSGWGSNEKLFF
-,TRBV14,-,TRBJ1-2,TGTGCCAGCAGCCAAGTTACGGGGGCTAACTATGGCTACACCTTC,CASSQVTGANYGYTF
TRBD2,TRBV10-3,-,TRBJ2-1,TGTGCCACCCTACCCACCGGGAGGACCTACAATGAGCAGTTCTTC,CATLPTGRTYNEQFF